This is a list of T cell receptor beta chains from one sample in a study of blood T cell repertoires in COVID-19. Clones were read by immunoSEQ multiplex PCR, and TCRdb kept only the in-frame ones, dropping some. The table records 150,000 to 200,000 clones, about 80% of them present only once. Specimen: peripheral blood. These receptors originate from a woman between 70 and 85 years old with acute or convalescent COVID-19. Both conserved end residues are part of each CDR3. Each record gives: J gene, clone size, V gene, D gene, CDR3 protein, CDR3 DNA. The D gene is left open where the match is weak. Some rows mark clone size as missing; the rest say once, few, many or name a class of expanded clone.

j_call: TRBJ2-1; clone_size: .; v_call: TRBV24-1; d_call: .; cdr3_aa: CATSDAPGSEGNEQFF; cdr3_nt: TGTGCCACCAGTGATGCCCCGGGATCAGAAGGGAATGAGCAGTTCTTC
j_call: TRBJ2-5; clone_size: .; v_call: TRBV29-1; d_call: .; cdr3_aa: CSVVYGALKDRLGSAFQETQYF; cdr3_nt: TGCAGCGTTGTTTATGGGGCTCTTAAAGACAGGCTCGGTTCCGCGTTCCAAGAGACCCAGTACTTC
j_call: TRBJ1-5; clone_size: .; v_call: TRBV2; d_call: TRBD1; cdr3_aa: CASSELPQGGSPQHF; cdr3_nt: TGTGCCAGCAGTGAACTTCCCCAGGGGGGCTCGCCCCAGCATTTT
j_call: TRBJ1-1; clone_size: .; v_call: TRBV5-4; d_call: TRBD1; cdr3_aa: CASSPILLTGTTEAFF; cdr3_nt: TGTGCCAGCAGCCCAATCCTCCTGACAGGGACCACTGAAGCTTTCTTT
j_call: TRBJ1-5; clone_size: .; v_call: TRBV27; d_call: .; cdr3_aa: CASSFAGPHQPQHF; cdr3_nt: TGTGCCAGCAGTTTCGCGGGCCCTCATCAGCCCCAGCATTTT
j_call: TRBJ2-7; clone_size: once; v_call: TRBV2; d_call: .; cdr3_aa: CASSFVNEQYF; cdr3_nt: TGTGCCAGCAGTTTTGTCAACGAGCAGTACTTC
j_call: TRBJ2-7; clone_size: .; v_call: TRBV6-5; d_call: TRBD1; cdr3_aa: CASSRDRDPSYEQYF; cdr3_nt: TGTGCCAGCAGCCGGGACAGGGACCCCTCCTACGAGCAGTACTTC
j_call: TRBJ2-3; clone_size: once; v_call: TRBV4-2; d_call: TRBD2; cdr3_aa: CASRASSGVTDTQYF; cdr3_nt: TGTGCCAGCAGGGCATCCAGCGGGGTCACAGATACGCAGTATTTT
j_call: TRBJ1-4; clone_size: .; v_call: TRBV9; d_call: TRBD1; cdr3_aa: CASSVGATGDNEKLFF; cdr3_nt: TGTGCCAGCAGCGTAGGGGCGACAGGGGATAATGAAAAACTGTTTTTT
j_call: TRBJ2-3; clone_size: .; v_call: TRBV7-8; d_call: .; cdr3_aa: CASRQATDTQYF; cdr3_nt: TGTGCCAGCAGGCAGGCCACAGATACGCAGTATTTT
j_call: TRBJ2-3; clone_size: .; v_call: TRBV5-1; d_call: .; cdr3_aa: CASSGSSRHGDTQYF; cdr3_nt: TGCGCCAGCTCGGGGAGTAGCCGCCACGGGGATACGCAGTATTTT
j_call: TRBJ2-1; clone_size: .; v_call: TRBV5-1; d_call: TRBD2; cdr3_aa: CASSPGLAGGPNEQFF; cdr3_nt: TGCGCCAGCAGCCCGGGACTAGCGGGAGGCCCCAATGAGCAGTTCTTC
j_call: TRBJ2-2; clone_size: .; v_call: TRBV5-1; d_call: .; cdr3_aa: CASSLAQGGELFF; cdr3_nt: TGCGCCAGCAGCTTGGCTCAGGGAGGGGAGCTGTTTTTT
j_call: TRBJ1-1; clone_size: .; v_call: TRBV29-1; d_call: TRBD1; cdr3_aa: CSVLGTGGIGTEAFF; cdr3_nt: TGCAGCGTACTGGGGACAGGGGGTATTGGCACTGAAGCTTTCTTT
j_call: TRBJ2-2; clone_size: .; v_call: TRBV6-5; d_call: TRBD2; cdr3_aa: CASSRREFGELFF; cdr3_nt: TGTGCCAGCAGTAGGCGGGAGTTCGGGGAGCTGTTTTTT
j_call: TRBJ1-2; clone_size: .; v_call: TRBV4-1; d_call: TRBD1; cdr3_aa: CASSRLTGNYGYTF; cdr3_nt: TGCGCCAGCAGCCGCCTGACAGGGAACTATGGCTACACCTTC
j_call: TRBJ2-2; clone_size: few; v_call: TRBV5-1; d_call: TRBD1; cdr3_aa: CASSFGQGNTGELFF; cdr3_nt: TGCGCCAGCAGCTTTGGACAGGGGAACACCGGGGAGCTGTTTTTT
j_call: TRBJ2-2; clone_size: .; v_call: TRBV19; d_call: TRBD1; cdr3_aa: CASSRRQGANTGELFF; cdr3_nt: TGTGCCAGTAGTAGGCGACAGGGCGCGAACACCGGGGAGCTGTTTTTT
j_call: TRBJ1-2; clone_size: .; v_call: TRBV6-6; d_call: TRBD1; cdr3_aa: CASSRSLSGTVNYGYTF; cdr3_nt: TGTGCCAGCAGTAGATCCCTGTCCGGGACAGTTAACTATGGCTACACCTTC
j_call: TRBJ1-6; clone_size: .; v_call: TRBV7-9; d_call: .; cdr3_aa: CASSLALQGHSPLHF; cdr3_nt: TGTGCCAGCAGCTTAGCGTTGCAGGGGCATTCACCCCTCCACTTT
j_call: TRBJ2-7; clone_size: .; v_call: TRBV11-3; d_call: TRBD2; cdr3_aa: CASSSWTSVHRGPYEQYF; cdr3_nt: TGTGCCAGCAGCTCCTGGACTAGCGTGCATCGGGGCCCCTACGAGCAGTACTTC
j_call: TRBJ2-1; clone_size: .; v_call: TRBV5-4; d_call: TRBD2; cdr3_aa: CASSFGGGRSSYNEQFF; cdr3_nt: TGTGCCAGCAGCTTTGGGGGGGGACGGAGCTCCTACAATGAGCAGTTCTTC